Shown below are 3 T cell receptor beta chains from a single sample sequenced in a study of beta chain features in type 1 diabetes. Isolated RNA was reverse transcribed in full, so expressed TCRB transcripts were sequenced. The method was immunoSEQ multiplex PCR; TCRdb's version includes in-frame clones alone and lacks a portion of them. The sample lists about 150,000 clones; around 10% were seen once. What was sequenced was central memory CD4+ T cells from blood. All receptors derive from a man aged 18-30 years in good health.

This clone turned up a few times. The rearrangement links TRBV7-3 to TRBJ1-1; D is undetermined. Deletions cut 0 bases from V and 0 bases from J, with 5 bases between. Germline CDR1 and CDR2: SGHTA and FQGTGA. The CDR3 has 14 residues. This CDR3 reads CASSLTDLNTEAFF. In DNA, the CDR3 is TGTGCCAGCAGCTTAACGGATTTGAACACTGAAGCTTTCTTT. The variable domain in full, with the rest retrieved from reference TRBV7-3 and TRBJ1-1, is GAGVSQTPSNKVTEKGKYVELRCDPISGHTALYWYRQSLGQGPEFLIYFQGTGAADDSGLPNDRFFAVRPEGSVSTLKIQRTERGDSAVYLCASSLTDLNTEAFFGQGTRLTVV.

This clone came up a few times. The CDR3 loop is CAISRDPKNIQYF. CDR3 bases: TGTGCCATCAGTCGGGACCCCAAAAACATTCAGTACTTC. The chain has TRBV10-3 and TRBJ2-4; possibly TRBD1 or TRBD2 for D (5 bases each). Trimming shortened V by 5 bases and J by 2 bases, and 7 bases separated the two germline ends. CDR1 is ENHRY and CDR2 is SYGVKD in the germline V gene. The CDR3 is 13 residues long.

The chain has TRBV27 and TRBJ1-2; 7 positions match TRBD1. Germline V lookup: CDR1 MNHEY, CDR2 SMNVEV (reference sequence). This CDR3 is 13 amino acids long. Germline trimming cut 7 bases from V and 3 bases from J; bases unmatched to any gene: 5. This CDR3 reads CASTRDRDYGYTF. Written as DNA, the CDR3 is TGTGCCAGCACCAGAGACAGGGACTATGGCTACACCTTC.